This T cell receptor (beta chain) came from a study of blood T cell repertoires in COVID-19 (TCRdb year 2020). About the investigation overall: Collaborator samples came from the United States, Italy and Spain and covered acute and convalescent phases of COVID-19. The prospective study material was composed of cDNA or gDNA derived from T cells, B-cell-depleted T cells, or PBMCs. Subjects who had been exposed to COVID-19, were actively infected with it, or had recovered from it provided the deeply sampled blood TCRbeta repertoires that made up the dataset. The repertoires were made available in a free public database intended to serve as a resource for research on the immune response to SARS-CoV-2. Samples came from the ongoing ImmuneRACE study (first 160 participants) plus 1,254 subjects from 6 global collaborators. The sample metadata nearly always contained a de-identified subject ID, COVID-19 status, age in years and sex. HLA class I and class II types, where available, came from metadata supplied by the sample provider rather than from assay-based typing. General conclusions and limits of the study: How much clinical and demographic metadata was included differed by source and by participant, and the metadata was provided uncurated.

TCRbeta CDR3 regions were amplified from genomic DNA using the immunoSEQ Assay, a bias-controlled multiplex PCR. The source study handled its data this way. Nucleated cell counts per sample were estimated from amplification of reference gene primers within the assay. To quantify the absolute abundance of each unique TCRbeta CDR3 rearrangement, sequence reads were collapsed and filtered. For each sample, productive Simpson clonality was calculated by taking the square root of Simpson's diversity index across productive rearrangements. The table comes from immuneACCESS by way of TCRdb, which keeps in-frame sequences with V and J called. Part of the clones is missing from these tables; in studies checked, under half for an unresolved V gene and the rest for unknown reasons. The V and J calls and clone size come from that table; D and trimming were worked out from the DNA. The sample data list under 450,000 clones, and about 88% of these were observed just once. Approximately 3.1% of the sample is taken by the ten largest.

Enrolling through a virtual design, the prospective study's participants ranged in age from roughly 18 to 90 years and lived across 20 to 25 United States geographic areas. Cohort assignment in the prospective study relied on participant-reported clinical history from a screening survey and a study questionnaire. Recovered participants in ImmuneRACE Cohort 3 were defined by two consecutive negative NP/OP PCR tests, clearance by a healthcare professional, or resolution of symptoms. In the prospective study, whole blood, serum and a nasopharyngeal or oropharyngeal swab were collected from each participant by mobile phlebotomists. Participants in the prospective study had the option to provide additional blood draws and questionnaires over a roughly two-month period. Before DNA extraction, prospective study blood samples were shipped either frozen or at room temperature. Comments on this clone: Its recognized antigen is unknown. No per-base quality is available; no much larger clone lies one base away.

Relative to germline, V is 4 bases shorter and J is 0 bases shorter, with 16 bases between their ends. CDR1 and CDR2, per the germline V gene, are MNHNS and SASEGT. The CDR3 runs 16 amino acids, cysteine and phenylalanine included. Left in the record is the CDR3 DNA by itself, 48 bases read in frame from the first base. The source of this sequence is a woman between 25 and 40 years old who had recovered from COVID-19. This chain is built from TRBV6-1 and TRBJ2-7, and perhaps TRBD1 as D gene, on 6 matching bases. The sequencing input was PBMCs or T cells enriched from blood (not recorded which). CDR3 loop: CASSGLTGPSSYEQYF. The DNA sequence is TGTGCCAGCAGTGGGCTAACAGGGCCAAGCTCCTACGAGCAGTACTTC.